The 6 T cell receptor beta chains in this list originate from one sample, sequenced in a study of immune evolution from preneoplasia to lung adenocarcinoma. The method was immunoSEQ multiplex PCR; TCRdb's version includes in-frame clones alone and lacks a portion of them. The sample holds about 11,000 clones, over 70% seen once. The sample was FFPE minimally invasive lung adenocarcinoma tissue. The origin of the receptors is a person between 60 and 80 years old with lung adenocarcinoma.

V gene TRBV2 combines with J gene TRBJ1-1; D is possibly TRBD1 (6 bases). Germline CDR1 reads SNHLY; CDR2 reads FYNNEI. CDR3 length: 14 residues. V shed 5 bases and J shed 5 bases, with 15 bases lying between them. The CDR3 nucleotides read TGTGCCAGCAGTCGCAGGGGTGAGAGGACTGAAGCTTTCTTT. Amino acid sequence: CASSRRGERTEAFF.

This chain joins TRBV19 and TRBJ2-7; weak D call: TRBD2 (5 bases). CDR1 is LNHDA and CDR2 is SQIVND in the germline V gene (reference sequence). The CDR3 totals 17 residues. V was cut by 5 bases and J by 1 base, with 21 bases left in between. Here the CDR3 DNA reads TGTGCCAGTAGTCAAGAGGGAACTAGTGGGGTGTCCTACGAGCAGTACTTC. It encodes CASSQEGTSGVSYEQYF.

The chain uses TRBV7-3 and TRBJ2-7; tentative D call: TRBD2 (6 bases). Germline lookup yields CDR1 SGHTA and CDR2 FQGTGA. The V gene lost 3 bases and the J gene lost 8 bases, with 14 bases spanning the gap. This CDR3 contains 13 residues. In DNA, the CDR3 is TGTGCCAGCAGCTTCACTAGCTCCCAGAAGCAGTACTTC. Amino acids: CASSFTSSQKQYF.

This clone was detected once. The chain has TRBV19 and TRBJ2-5; 7 bases are shared with TRBD1. Germline-derived CDR1 and CDR2 are LNHDA and SQIVND (reference sequence). The trim removed 1 base at V and 1 base at J, leaving 3 bases unmatched. This CDR3 region has 15 residues. Here the CDR3 reads CASSIGGDSQETQYF. The DNA of the CDR3 is TGTGCCAGTAGTATAGGAGGGGACAGCCAAGAGACCCAGTACTTC. The whole variable domain, remainder taken from reference TRBV19 and TRBJ2-5, is DGGITQSPKYLFRKEGQNVTLSCEQNLNHDAMYWYRQDPGQGLRLIYYSQIVNDFQKGDIAEGYSVSREKKESFPLTVTSAQKNPTAFYLCASSIGGDSQETQYFGPGTRLLVL.

V gene TRBV2 combines with J gene TRBJ1-5, with unresolved D. Between the trimmed V and J ends, which lost 0 bases and 1 base, there was a span of 16 bases. This CDR3 comprises 18 residues. CDR1 is SNHLY and CDR2 is FYNNEI in the germline V gene. CDR3 in DNA: TGTGCCAGCAGTGAAGCTCCTGGGGTGCGGTGGAGCAATCAGCCCCAGCATTTT. Translation: CASSEAPGVRWSNQPQHF. The full variable domain, completed using reference TRBV2 and TRBJ1-5, is EPEVTQTPSHQVTQMGQEVILRCVPISNHLYFYWYRQILGQKVEFLVSFYNNEISEKSEIFDDQFSVERPDGSNFTLKIRSTKLEDSAMYFCASSEAPGVRWSNQPQHFGDGTRLSIL.

DNA of the CDR3: TGTGCCGGCCCCCGGGGGGATGGCTACACCTTC. Residues: CAGPRGDGYTF. V gene TRBV30 combines with J gene TRBJ1-2; maybe TRBD1 (5 bases). The CDR3 is 11 amino acids. Germline CDR1 reads GTSNPN; CDR2 reads SVGIG (reference sequence). V was trimmed by 8 bases and J by 6 bases, leaving 13 bases between them.